Below are 32 T cell receptor beta chains sequenced from a single sample in a study of blood T cell repertoires in COVID-19 (dated by TCRdb to 2019 to 2021). The library was produced with the immunoSEQ multiplex PCR assay. In TCRdb, the immuneACCESS table is reduced to in-frame sequences with V and J assigned. These tables do not hold every clone; where another copy was compared, an unresolved V gene accounts for under half, and the others remain unexplained. The sample table contains around 270,000 clones; only one count was recorded for 70% to 90% of them. The ten largest clones add up to approximately 2% of the sample. The sequenced material came from peripheral blood. The receptors stem from a man between 25 and 39 years old with active or convalescent COVID-19.

This chain uses TRBV2 with TRBJ2-2; unclear D gene. The CDR3 extends over 12 amino acids. V lost 9 bases and J 3 bases, leaving 8 bases between the germline ends. Germline values: CDR1 SNHLY, CDR2 FYNNEI. The CDR3 coding sequence is TGTGCCAGGCGAGAGGACACCGGGGAGCTGTTTTTT. Encoded protein: CARREDTGELFF.

This clone has only a few counts. The CDR3: CASSQGGANTEAFF. CDR3 bases: TGTGCCAGCAGCCAAGGAGGCGCGAACACTGAAGCTTTCTTT. The chain is built from TRBV3-1 (or the pseudogene TRBV3-2) and TRBJ1-1; no clear D. The CDR3 totals 14 residues. Per the germline V gene, CDR1 is LGHDT and CDR2 is YNNKEL (reference sequence). The germline V and J ends were trimmed by 1 base and 1 base, with 7 bases remaining between them.

The chain employs TRBV7-8 and TRBJ1-5; D not resolved. CDR1 and CDR2 (germline): SGHVS, FQNEAQ. This CDR3 is built from 15 residues. Trimming stripped 1 base from V and 6 bases from J, with 13 bases between. CDR3 sequence: CASSLGAGSGQPQHF. CDR3 coding DNA: TGTGCCAGCAGCTTAGGGGCAGGCAGCGGTCAGCCCCAGCATTTT.

The V and J genes are TRBV3-1 (or the pseudogene TRBV3-2) and TRBJ2-7, with 11 bases lining up with TRBD1. Germline lookup yields CDR1 LGHDT and CDR2 YNNKEL (reference sequence). Losses at the gene ends were 10 bases for V and 2 bases for J; bases not matched to a gene: 10. The CDR3 covers 15 residues. The CDR3 sequence: CATTNTDRGPYEQYF. CDR3 sequence (DNA): TGTGCCACCACAAACACGGACAGGGGGCCCTACGAGCAGTACTTC.

This clone has a count of ten or more. The V call is TRBV5-1, the J call TRBJ2-7; TRBD2 aligns across 11 bases. This CDR3 has 14 residues. Germline-derived CDR1 and CDR2 are SGHRS and YFSETQ. Trimming cost V 6 bases and J 5 bases; bases outside gene matches: 7. CDR3 coding DNA: TGCGCCAGCACCTCCCTAGCGGGGGGCGACGAGCAGTACTTC. Its protein product is CASTSLAGGDEQYF. Using reference TRBV5-1 and TRBJ2-7 for the parts outside the CDR3, the full variable domain is KAGVTQTPRYLIKTRGQQVTLSCSPISGHRSVSWYQQTPGQGLQFLFEYFSETQRNKGNFPGRFSGRQFSNSRSEMNVSTLELGDSALYLCASTSLAGGDEQYFGPGTRLTVT.

The J gene is TRBJ1-5, the V gene TRBV6-2 or TRBV6-3; 9 bases match TRBD1. The CDR3 is 14 amino acids. In germline, CDR1 is MNHEY, CDR2 SVGEGT. V was clipped by 5 bases and J by 3 bases; unmatched bases: 2. CDR3 in amino acids: CASSQQGANQPQHF. Here the CDR3 DNA reads TGTGCCAGCAGTCAACAGGGGGCCAATCAGCCCCAGCATTTT.

This clone was counted a few times. The chain combines TRBV7-8 with TRBJ2-7; 7 bases agree with TRBD2. The CDR3 covers 16 residues. The V segment lost 4 bases and the J segment 1 base; nucleotides outside the gene matches: 10. Germline CDR1 SGHVS, CDR2 FQNEAQ. CDR3 residues: CASSSRGAGRSYEQYF. CDR3 DNA: TGTGCCAGCAGCTCCCGGGGAGCGGGAAGGTCCTACGAGCAGTACTTC.

V gene TRBV4-2 combines with J gene TRBJ2-1; 11 bases match TRBD2. Germline CDR1 is LGHNA and CDR2 is YNFKEQ. Trimming removed 4 bases from V and 2 bases from J; junction bases left unmatched: 28. CDR3 size: 24 residues. CDR3 in amino acids: CASSPPLLLAGEVVSTRTYNEQFF. The CDR3 DNA reads as TGTGCCAGCAGCCCTCCTCTATTACTAGCGGGGGAGGTTGTAAGTACGCGCACCTACAATGAGCAGTTCTTC.

The CDR3 nucleotides are TGTGCCTGGAGTGTAATTCGGCCTTTGACTACCTACGAGCAGTACTTC. This translates into CAWSVIRPLTTYEQYF. The rearrangement joins TRBV30 to TRBJ2-7; tentative D call: TRBD2 (5 bases). Per germline, CDR1 GTSNPN and CDR2 SVGIG (reference sequence). The CDR3 sequence is 16 residues long. Trimming cost V 0 bases and J 2 bases, with 17 bases left between them.

This sequence joins TRBV9 and TRBJ1-2; 7 bases agree with TRBD1. V lost 4 bases to trimming and J lost 8 bases; unmatched junction nucleotides: 14. Germline V gene sequence: CDR1 SGDLS, CDR2 YYNGEE. This CDR3 contains 15 residues. The CDR3 region is CASSRQGARSGGYTF. In nucleotides, the CDR3 is TGTGCCAGCAGCAGACAGGGTGCCCGATCTGGGGGCTACACCTTC.

This chain joins TRBV2 and TRBJ1-5; D is undetermined. The CDR3 spans 14 residues. Germline assignment: CDR1 SNHLY and CDR2 FYNNEI. The V and J ends lost 5 bases and 0 bases respectively, with 8 bases between them. CDR3 in DNA: TGTGCCAGCAGTCGGACTTATAGCAATCAGCCCCAGCATTTT. This translates into CASSRTYSNQPQHF.

J is TRBJ1-2 and V is TRBV4-1, with TRBD1 identical over 11 bases. Trimming at V came to 1 base and at J to 8 bases, leaving 9 bases not matched to a gene. Germline V gene sequence: CDR1 MGHRA, CDR2 YSYEKL. The CDR3 covers 16 residues. The CDR3 nucleotides read TGCGCCAGCAGCCAAGGAGAATTGGACAGGGGGCGAGGCTACACCTTC. This sequence encodes CASSQGELDRGRGYTF.

This chain links TRBV30 with TRBJ1-2; D uncertain. The germline CDR1 and CDR2 sequences are GTSNPN and SVGIG (reference sequence). Trimming took off 3 bases at V and 4 bases at J, with 18 bases between the two ends. CDR3 length: 15 amino acids. The CDR3 loop reads CAWSDPQLARYGYTF. The CDR3 DNA reads as TGTGCCTGGAGCGACCCTCAACTAGCCCGCTATGGCTACACCTTC.

J is TRBJ2-3 and V is TRBV4-3; tentatively, D is TRBD1 (6 bases). This CDR3 has 14 residues. The V gene's germline CDR1 is LGHNA and CDR2 YSLEER. V lost 4 bases and J 2 bases, leaving 10 bases between the germline ends. This CDR3 reads CASSRGQSTDTQYF. The DNA for the CDR3 is TGCGCCAGCAGCCGTGGACAGTCCACAGATACGCAGTATTTT.

This clone was counted once. This rearrangement joins TRBV3-1 (or the pseudogene TRBV3-2) to TRBJ1-1; D unresolved. V lost 5 bases, J lost 10 bases, and 17 bases lay in between. Germline CDR1 reads LGHDT; CDR2 reads YNNKEL (reference sequence). The CDR3 runs to 13 residues. The CDR3 loop is CASSMGGRARAFF. CDR3 nucleotides: TGTGCCAGCAGCATGGGAGGTCGTGCTCGAGCTTTCTTT.

This chain connects TRBV29-1 to TRBJ2-1, with D possibly matching TRBD2 (7 bases). The CDR3 has 14 residues. Germline V lookup: CDR1 SQVTM, CDR2 ANQGSEA. V lost 7 bases, J lost 0 bases, and 13 bases lay in between. CDR3 loop: CSAVRGASYNEQFF. Here the CDR3 DNA reads TGCAGCGCGGTTCGGGGGGCCTCCTACAATGAGCAGTTCTTC.

The chain combines TRBV5-5 with TRBJ1-2; TRBD1 aligns across 7 bases. CDR3 length: 15 amino acids. Germline CDR1 and CDR2: SGHKS and YYEKEE (reference sequence). The trim removed 0 bases at V and 6 bases at J, leaving 8 bases unmatched. The CDR3 reads CASSLVSGGWDGYTF. The CDR3 DNA reads as TGTGCCAGCAGCTTGGTGTCAGGGGGTTGGGATGGCTACACCTTC.

V is TRBV5-3 and J is TRBJ1-5; 7 nucleotides match TRBD1. TRBV5-3 is treated as an ORF (open reading frame) with a function not yet certain. CDR3 length equals 14 residues. The V segment lost 7 bases and the J segment 1 base; nucleotides outside the gene matches: 5. CDR3 DNA: TGTGCCAGAGACGCGACAGGGAGCAATCAGCCCCAGCATTTT. Translation: CARDATGSNQPQHF.

The chain links TRBV30 to TRBJ2-3; TRBD2 matches 8 bases. Losses at the gene ends were 0 bases for V and 6 bases for J; bases not matched to a gene: 14. Looked up from germline, CDR1 is GTSNPN and CDR2 is SVGIG (reference sequence). This CDR3 spans 17 amino acids. DNA of the CDR3: TGTGCCTGGAGTGTACGGTTGGCGGGGGGACCACGGGATACGCAGTATTTT. Translation: CAWSVRLAGGPRDTQYF.

J is TRBJ1-2 and V is TRBV18; D remains unclear. Germline loops: CDR1 KGHSH, CDR2 LQKENI. The V end was cut by 0 bases, the J end by 7 bases, with 9 bases between. The CDR3 loop spans 13 amino acids. CDR3 loop: CASSPPSGGGYTF. CDR3 bases: TGTGCCAGCTCACCACCGAGCGGTGGTGGCTACACCTTC.

The CDR3 nucleotides are TGCGCCAGCAGTTGGACTAGCGGCGAATGGGATACGCAGTATTTT. It yields the protein CASSWTSGEWDTQYF. The chain has TRBV10-1 and TRBJ2-3; 10 nucleotides align to TRBD2. This CDR3 is built from 15 residues. From germline, CDR1 is WNHNN and CDR2 SYGVQD (reference sequence). V lost 5 bases, J lost 6 bases, and 8 bases stayed unmatched.

This clone was detected a few times. Other DNA sequences from this sample encode an identical CDR3 as well. V and J are TRBV15 and TRBJ2-2; 9 bases agree with TRBD2. Germline values: CDR1 LNHNV, CDR2 YYDKDF (reference sequence). The CDR3 spans 14 residues. J lost 4 bases, V lost 5 bases, and 2 bases had no gene match. CDR3: CATSRGGATGELFF. The CDR3 DNA follows: TGTGCCACCAGCCGCGGGGGGGCCACCGGGGAGCTGTTTTTT.

V and J are TRBV7-2 and TRBJ2-7, with 8 positions matching TRBD1. The CDR3 runs 14 residues. The V and J ends lost 3 bases and 1 base, in that order; junction bases with no gene match: 2. The V gene's germline CDR1 is SGHTA and CDR2 FQGNSA. CDR3 sequence: CASSLGTGSYEQYF. CDR3 nucleotides: TGTGCCAGCAGCTTGGGGACAGGTTCCTACGAGCAGTACTTC. The whole variable domain, remainder taken from reference TRBV7-2 and TRBJ2-7, is GAGVSQSPSNKVTEKGKDVELRCDPISGHTALYWYRQSLGQGLEFLIYFQGNSAPDKSGLPSDRFSAERTGGSVSTLTIQRTQQEDSAVYLCASSLGTGSYEQYFGPGTRLTVT.

V is TRBV4-3 and J is TRBJ1-2, with 7 bases lining up with TRBD1. With 3 bases clipped from V and 4 bases from J, the junction kept 2 bases outside the gene matches. The V gene's germline CDR1 is LGHNA and CDR2 YSLEER. The CDR3 runs to 13 residues. CDR3 in DNA: TGCGCCAGCAGCCATGGGGACAGCTATGGCTACACCTTC. Translating it yields CASSHGDSYGYTF.

The table lists this clone with a count of one. The chain recombines TRBV19 with TRBJ1-5; possibly TRBD1 for D (6 bases). From germline, CDR1 is LNHDA and CDR2 SQIVND (reference sequence). V was shortened by 6 bases and J by 3 bases, with 9 bases between the two germline ends. The CDR3 has 13 amino acids. This chain's CDR3 is CASRQGNNQPQHF. The CDR3 coding sequence is TGTGCCAGTAGACAGGGCAACAATCAGCCCCAGCATTTT.

The genes are TRBV6-6 and TRBJ2-7; 8 bases are shared with TRBD1. The CDR3 is 15 amino acids. V shed 0 bases and J 5 bases; nucleotides not matched to a gene: 6. The V gene's germline CDR1 is MNHNY and CDR2 SVGAGI (reference sequence). The CDR3 protein is CASSYSMDREDEQYF. CDR3 sequence (DNA): TGTGCCAGCAGTTACTCGATGGACAGGGAGGACGAGCAGTACTTC.

The chain carries TRBV11-3 and TRBJ2-7; TRBD2 matches 13 bases. V was clipped by 2 bases and J by 2 bases; unmatched bases: 0. This CDR3 is built from 15 residues. Germline CDR1 SGHNT, CDR2 YENEEA. The DNA for the CDR3 is TGTGCCAGCAGCTTAACTAGCGGGGGGGCCTACGAGCAGTACTTC. Its translation is CASSLTSGGAYEQYF.

The J gene is TRBJ2-3, the V gene TRBV5-1; TRBD1 matches 9 bases. CDR1 is SGHRS, CDR2 YFSETQ, per germline. Trimming took 9 bases from V and 5 from J; bases not matched to a gene: 16. CDR3 length equals 16 residues. In DNA, the CDR3 is TGCGCCATAAATCTCCGGGACAGGGAGGTGGAAGATACGCAGTATTTT. This sequence encodes CAINLRDREVEDTQYF.

V and J are TRBV5-1 and TRBJ2-3; 9 nucleotides agree with TRBD1. CDR3 length: 16 residues. In germline, CDR1 is SGHRS, CDR2 YFSETQ. V gave up 3 bases and J gave up 2 bases; unmatched junction bases: 7. The CDR3 DNA reads TGCGCCAGCAGCTCTGATGGACAGGGGTCCACAGATACGCAGTATTTT. Residues: CASSSDGQGSTDTQYF.

V and J are TRBV6-1 and TRBJ1-6, with D possibly matching TRBD1 (5 bases). The germline V and J ends were trimmed by 0 bases and 13 bases, with 10 bases remaining between them. Germline loops: CDR1 MNHNS, CDR2 SASEGT. CDR3 length equals 13 residues. The CDR3 reads CASSEAAGTPLHF. CDR3 in DNA: TGTGCCAGCAGTGAAGCGGCAGGGACTCCCCTCCACTTT.

V and J are TRBV25-1 and TRBJ2-4; D possibly corresponds to TRBD1 (6 bases). Germline V gene data show CDR1 as MGHDK and CDR2 as SYGVNS. Deletions cut 4 bases from V and 5 bases from J, with 9 bases between. CDR3 length: 13 residues. As DNA, the CDR3 is TGTGCCAGCAGTGGGAGACAGGAAAACATTCAGTACTTC. Amino acid sequence: CASSGRQENIQYF.

J is TRBJ2-5 and V is TRBV30, with D possibly being TRBD2 (6 bases). The CDR3 extends over 13 amino acids. Trimming removed 3 bases from V and 2 bases from J, with 10 bases in between. The germline V gene encodes CDR1 GTSNPN and CDR2 SVGIG (reference sequence). CDR3 protein: CAWRGDFQETQYF. CDR3 sequence (DNA): TGTGCCTGGAGGGGGGACTTTCAAGAGACCCAGTACTTC.